This T cell receptor (beta chain) was recorded in a study of shared clonotypes between healthy human individuals. Germline V gene sequence: CDR1 SGHVS, CDR2 FQNEAQ. Trimming took 0 bases from V and 2 from J, leaving 3 bases between them. The length of the CDR3 is 13 residues. Clones were read by immunoSEQ multiplex PCR, and TCRdb kept only the in-frame ones, dropping some. The table shows more than 600,000 clones, with 92% occurring only once. General study findings and limits: How much donors shared clonotypes was expected to be affected by sequencing depth.

Notes on this clone: Its antigen remains unidentified.

CD45RO-negative, CCR7-selected cells formed the naive CD8 fraction, which excluded terminally differentiated effector memory CD45RA+ cells. This chain joins TRBV7-8 and TRBJ2-3; D remains ambiguous. Material: naive CD8+ T cells sorted from blood. The TCR sequence derives from a man aged 25 to 40 in good health. The CDR3 DNA reads as TGTGCCAGCAGCTTAGCTTTCACAGATACGCAGTATTTT. This sequence encodes CASSLAFTDTQYF.